The table lists the clone carrying this T cell receptor beta chain with many counts. In making TCR beta libraries, quantitative 5'-RACE with molecular barcodes was used. TCRdb re-derived calls from the 5' RACE reads in MiXCR, one entry per CDR3 protein. The data contain over 110,000 distinct CDR3 sequences, roughly 7.7% of them singletons. These data belong to a study of CD8 T cells in ankylosing spondylitis. Sequencing input: synovial fluid, either unsorted or a sorted T cell fraction (not recorded which). This clonotype was sampled from a male donor with ankylosing spondylitis.

This CDR3 is CASTKGSSGNNEQFF. The CDR3 DNA reads as TGCGCCAGCACCAAAGGGTCTAGCGGGAACAATGAGCAGTTCTTC. This chain joins TRBV4-1 and TRBJ2-1; 9 nucleotides line up with TRBD2. CDR1 and CDR2 from the germline V gene are MGHRA and YSYEKL. Trimming took 7 bases from V and 5 from J; bases not matched to a gene: 9. The CDR3 contains 15 residues.